The entry below gives a single T cell receptor (beta chain) sequence along with its context. The CDR3 is 11 residues long. Trimming pared 7 bases from V and 4 bases from J, leaving 7 bases between. Germline lookup yields CDR1 SNHLY and CDR2 FYNNEI. The method was immunoSEQ multiplex PCR; TCRdb's version includes in-frame clones alone and lacks a portion of them. The table includes tens of thousands of clones, just under 85% detected once. This specimen belongs to a study of control samples from healthy donors and cancer patients. The sequence was obtained from a man aged 25 to 45 in good health. The sequencing sample was made of blood. This chain links TRBV2 with TRBJ1-2; D is undetermined. CDR3 in DNA: TGTGCCAGCACGCTTGGCTATGGCTACACCTTC. It is translated as CASTLGYGYTF.